This T cell receptor (beta chain) was obtained from a study of shared clonotypes between healthy human individuals. Study-wide background: The cohort had two women and a few men, ages 18 to 49. Study conclusions and caveats: Clonotypes that were shared across a handful of donors made up around 4.6% of naive CD4 clonotypes. Generally, estimated richness proved larger in naive subsets than it did in memory subsets.

Germline CDR1 is KGHSH and CDR2 is LQKENI. V lost 3 bases to trimming and J lost 9 bases; unmatched junction nucleotides: 4. The CDR3 extends over 15 amino acids. Deep was the level at which the assay was run. The repertoire was sequenced with immunoSEQ multiplex PCR; TCRdb's copy has only in-frame clones and lacks some. The sample gives about 2.3 million clones, more than 85% of which show up once; 0.39% is in the top ten. About this clone itself: Its antigen is not known.

This receptor was taken from a man younger than 30 in good health. Some clones in this sample may be carry-over from other donors' samples. The chain recombines TRBV18 with TRBJ2-1; 14 bases map to TRBD2. What was sequenced was naive CD4+ T cells from PBMCs. As for subset: CD45RA+ positively selected. DNA of the CDR3: TGTGCCAGCTCACCGGGACTAGCGGGAGATGTTGAGCAGTTCTTC. Amino acids: CASSPGLAGDVEQFF.